This T cell receptor beta chain originates from a study of blood T cell repertoires in COVID-19. About the research overall: COVID-19 samples collected from the United States, Italy and Spain covered acute and convalescent phases. T cells, B-cell-depleted T cells, or PBMCs supplied cDNA or gDNA.

Authors' data handling: Amplification of reference gene primers was used by the study to estimate nucleated cell counts. Measured with immunoSEQ multiplex PCR; TCRdb has only the in-frame clones, and not every one. V and J calls and clone size follow that table, whereas D and trimming were derived from the DNA. In the table there are around 460,000 clones, 70% to 90% of which are singletons. The Seattle patients joined while their infection was active and were tracked longitudinally afterward. This clone was seen just once. The CDR3 contains 14 residues. The trim removed 5 bases at V and 11 bases at J, leaving 11 bases unmatched. The germline CDR1 and CDR2 sequences are SEHNR and FQNEAQ (reference sequence).

Sequencing was done on a sample of peripheral blood. This TCR was recovered from a young man with COVID-19, enrolled during active disease. This chain connects TRBV7-9 to TRBJ1-1, with 10 nucleotides matching TRBD1. Written as DNA, the CDR3 is TGTGCCAGCAGCCGACCCGACAGGGGGCTTCGGGCTTTCTTT. Its translation is CASSRPDRGLRAFF.